This entry is about one T cell receptor beta chain. Its target is not known. The germline V gene encodes CDR1 SEHNR and CDR2 FQNEAQ (reference sequence). This CDR3 has 15 amino acids. V lost 1 base and J lost 3, with 13 bases in between. Treatment denoted: about 20 received Ad26.COV2.S at low or high dose, single or two shots; roughly five received placebo; per-sample allocation not given. Sampling took place 63 days after the first vaccine or placebo injection. The study used a vaccine consisting of an Ad26 vector that expressed Wuhan-strain SARS-CoV-2 spike. This sample is drawn from a study of Ad26.COV2.S vaccination and SARS-CoV-2 variants. Study findings and constraints: Once vaccination had occurred, spike-specific CD8+ and CD4+ T cell responses reportedly showed substantial breadth.

TCRdb's copy holds only in-frame clones and misses some; the assay was immunoSEQ multiplex PCR. The sample consists of more than 300,000 clones, around 81% of them appearing once. The TCR comes from a person between 18 and 59 years old who received the Ad26.COV2.S COVID-19 vaccine or a placebo. Source: peripheral blood, taken in a trial of Ad26.COV2.S vaccine versus placebo. The chain joins TRBV7-9 to TRBJ2-7, with D unclear. The CDR3 DNA reads TGTGCCAGCAGCTTAGACCTTTATTATAGCTACGAGCAGTACTTC. Its translation is CASSLDLYYSYEQYF.